One sample yielded the 31 T cell receptor beta chains listed below, sequenced in a study of CD8+CD57+ T cells in acquired aplastic anemia. Both TCR beta VDJ combination and CDR3 sequence profiling were carried out. Genomic DNA was the template for this profiling. TCRdb re-called the reads through MiXCR, storing one row per CDR3 protein. The table includes 95,000 to 150,000 distinct CDR3 sequences, less than 50% detected once. Individuals selected for sequencing had exhibited CD8+CD57+ cell expansion on flow cytometry. The specimen sequenced was sorted CD4+, CD8+, or CD8+CD57+ T cells (not recorded which) from PBMCs. These receptors all stem from a human donor with aplastic anemia.

This clonotype was detected ten times or more. The CDR3 DNA is TGCAGCGTTGGAGCGGGGGAGACCCAGTACTTC. Translating it yields CSVGAGETQYF. The chain has TRBV29-1 and TRBJ2-5, with 7 positions matching TRBD2. Germline assignment: CDR1 SQVTM and CDR2 ANQGSEA. The CDR3 runs to 11 residues. J gave up 5 bases and V 4 bases, and 1 base lay outside the gene matches.

This clonotype was found many times. The V gene is TRBV11-2, the J gene TRBJ1-2; D is ambiguous. V shed 2 bases and J shed 2 bases, with 12 bases lying between them. The germline gives CDR1 SGHAT, CDR2 FQNNGV. This CDR3 region has 15 residues. The chain's CDR3 is CASSLSQSINYGYTF. In DNA form, the CDR3 reads TGTGCCAGCAGCTTATCCCAGTCCATCAACTATGGCTACACCTTC. Full variable domain (outside the CDR3, taken from reference TRBV11-2 and TRBJ1-2): EAGVAQSPRYKIIEKRQSVAFWCNPISGHATLYWYQQILGQGPKLLIQFQNNGVVDDSQLPKDRFSAERLKGVDSTLKIQPAKLEDSAVYLCASSLSQSINYGYTFGSGTRLTVV.

This clonotype was seen at least ten times. The genes are TRBV2 and TRBJ2-3; D not certain. The germline V and J ends were trimmed by 4 bases and 4 bases, with 12 bases remaining between them. The CDR3 contains 14 residues. Germline loops: CDR1 SNHLY, CDR2 FYNNEI. The CDR3 protein is CASSASRPSDTQYF. The CDR3 nucleotides are TGTGCCAGCAGTGCATCGAGGCCCTCAGATACGCAGTATTTT.

This clonotype came up many times. The genes are TRBV3-1 and TRBJ2-7; D could derive from TRBD1 or TRBD2 (5 bases each). Deletions cut 5 bases from V and 6 bases from J, with 14 bases between. CDR3 length equals 13 residues. From germline, CDR1 is LGHDT and CDR2 YNNKEL (reference sequence). CDR3 sequence: CASSTLIGGEQYF. CDR3 sequence (DNA): TGTGCCAGCAGCACTCTTATTGGGGGCGAGCAGTACTTC.

This sequence joins TRBV15 and TRBJ2-5; D gene uncertain. The CDR3 runs to 14 residues. Trimming pared 0 bases from V and 4 bases from J, leaving 9 bases between. The germline gives CDR1 LNHNV, CDR2 YYDKDF (reference sequence). In nucleotides, the CDR3 is TGTGCCACCAGCAGAGATACGGTAGCAGAGACCCAGTACTTC. Its translation: CATSRDTVAETQYF. The whole variable domain, filled in from reference TRBV15 and TRBJ2-5, reads DAMVIQNPRYQVTQFGKPVTLSCSQTLNHNVMYWYQQKSSQAPKLLFHYYDKDFNNEADTPDNFQSRRPNTSFCFLDIRSPGLGDTAMYLCATSRDTVAETQYFGPGTRLLVL.

This clonotype was detected only a few times. A much larger clone is a single base away; this may be a read error. V and J are TRBV20-1 and TRBJ1-1; D is undetermined. The CDR3 has 14 residues. Germline CDR1 is DFQATT and CDR2 is SNEGSKA (reference sequence). V lost 1 base and J lost 0, with 9 bases in between. The CDR3 DNA reads TGCAGTGCTAGAGTTGCAGAGATGAACACTGAAGCTTTCTTT. It is translated as CSARVAEMNTEAFF.

With regard to this clonotype: A much larger clonotype is one base distant, so this may be a read error. Since the CDR3 does not end with the conserved phenylalanine or tryptophan, this likely comes from a read error. The V call is TRBV5-5, the J call TRBJ2-7; possibly TRBD2 for D (6 bases). Trimming took off 6 bases at V and 3 bases at J, with 13 bases between the two ends. The V gene's germline CDR1 is SGHKS and CDR2 YYEKEE (reference sequence). This CDR3 comprises 13 residues. Written as DNA, the CDR3 is TGTGCCAGCACCTCCATGGGGGGCTACGAGCAGTACCTC. Translated: CASTSMGGYEQYL.

Comments on this clonotype: A read error is possible here, since a much larger clone lies one base away. The J gene is TRBJ1-2, the V gene TRBV3-1; 10 bases map to TRBD1. V lost 7 bases to trimming and J lost 5 bases; unmatched junction nucleotides: 4. Looked up from germline, CDR1 is LGHDT and CDR2 is YNNKEL (reference sequence). The CDR3 spans 13 residues. The CDR3 region is CASNQGQGYGYTF. The CDR3, as DNA: TGTGCCAGCAACCAGGGACAGGGGTATGGCTACACCTTC.

This clonotype was counted ten times or more. The chain carries TRBV20-1 and TRBJ2-1; 9 nucleotides match TRBD2. Unmatched junction bases numbered 5, after V lost 3 bases and J lost 2 bases. Germline V gene lookup returns CDR1 DFQATT and CDR2 SNEGSKA (reference sequence). The CDR3 contains 15 residues. CDR3 sequence reads: CSASSLAGTYNEQFF. In DNA form, the CDR3 reads TGCAGTGCTAGCTCCCTAGCGGGGACCTACAATGAGCAGTTCTTC.

This clonotype has a count of ten or more. This rearrangement joins TRBV4-2 to TRBJ2-5; a weak D match, TRBD1 (6 bases). CDR1 and CDR2 from the germline V gene are LGHNA and YNFKEQ. Between the trimmed V and J ends, which lost 0 bases and 9 bases, there was a span of 14 bases. This CDR3 spans 14 amino acids. CDR3 DNA: TGTGCCAGCAGCCAAGAGAACAGGGCGGTGGCCCAGTACTTC. This translates into CASSQENRAVAQYF.

This chain joins TRBV29-1 and TRBJ1-1; 9 bases are shared with TRBD1. This CDR3 comprises 14 residues. Germline CDR1 SQVTM, CDR2 ANQGSEA. The V gene end was trimmed by 6 bases and the J gene end by 3 bases; junction bases not matched to a gene: 8. This chain's CDR3 is CSVGGQGRDTEAFF. The CDR3 DNA sequence: TGCAGCGTAGGGGGACAGGGTAGGGACACTGAAGCTTTCTTT.

In this sample, this clonotype turned up many times. J is TRBJ2-3 and V is TRBV19; 16 positions agree with TRBD2. The CDR3 contains 17 residues. V was pared by 10 bases and J by 8 bases, with 15 bases of the junction left unmatched. CDR1 LNHDA and CDR2 SQIVND come from the germline V gene (reference sequence). CDR3 sequence reads: CATSPGLAGGPPTTQYF. The CDR3 DNA reads as TGTGCCACCAGCCCGGGACTAGCGGGGGGGCCCCCTACTACGCAGTATTTT. Supplemented by reference TRBV19 and TRBJ2-3, the full variable domain reads DGGITQSPKYLFRKEGQNVTLSCEQNLNHDAMYWYRQDPGQGLRLIYYSQIVNDFQKGDIAEGYSVSREKKESFPLTVTSAQKNPTAFYLCATSPGLAGGPPTTQYFGPGTRLTVL.

In its sample, this clonotype was seen many times. CDR3 sequence (DNA): TGCAGTGCTCACAGGGGGCTTTGGAATCAGCCCCAGCATTTT. Encoded protein: CSAHRGLWNQPQHF. The chain recombines TRBV20-1 with TRBJ1-5, with 9 nucleotides matching TRBD1. After removal of 5 bases from V and 4 bases from J, the junction contained 6 bases not matched to a gene. Per the germline V gene, CDR1 is DFQATT and CDR2 is SNEGSKA (reference sequence). The CDR3 extends over 14 amino acids.

This clonotype was picked up many times. The rearrangement uses TRBV12-3 or TRBV12-4 and TRBJ1-2; TRBD1 matches at 9 bases. V lost 4 bases and J lost 2; bases outside the gene matches: 5. This CDR3 region has 15 residues. CDR3 sequence reads: CASSSSGQGNYGYTF. CDR3 coding DNA: TGTGCCAGCAGTTCGTCGGGACAGGGAAACTATGGCTACACCTTC.

The DNA of the CDR3 is TGTGCCAGCAGTGTTGGGACTGTCCCTGAAAAACTGTTTTTT. This sequence encodes CASSVGTVPEKLFF. V gene TRBV2 combines with J gene TRBJ1-4; possible D gene TRBD1, 5 bases. This CDR3 region has 14 residues. Trimming shortened V by 4 bases and J by 7 bases, and 13 bases separated the two germline ends. Germline CDR1 and CDR2: SNHLY and FYNNEI.

The chain couples TRBV5-1 to TRBJ1-6, with TRBD1 as a possible D gene (5 bases). Germline CDR1 SGHRS, CDR2 YFSETQ. This CDR3 is 14 amino acids long. Trimming took 0 bases from V and 11 from J, leaving 12 bases between them. The chain's CDR3 is CASSLDRGRAPLHF. CDR3 in DNA: TGCGCCAGCAGCTTGGATAGGGGCCGAGCACCCCTCCACTTT.

Ten or more counts support this clonotype. The chain uses TRBV5-5 and TRBJ2-2; D perhaps matches TRBD2 (7 bases). The CDR3 runs 14 residues. Trimming stripped 1 base from V and 5 bases from J, with 9 bases between. Germline loops: CDR1 SGHKS, CDR2 YYEKEE (reference sequence). In DNA form, the CDR3 reads TGTGCCAGCAGCTTGAGGGGGGGAACCGGGGAGCTGTTTTTT. This translates into CASSLRGGTGELFF.

The CDR3 DNA follows: TGTGCCACCAGCAGAGATAGGAGACAGGGGATTTCACCCCTCCACTTT. It encodes CATSRDRRQGISPLHF. This sequence joins TRBV15 and TRBJ1-6, with TRBD1 identical over 8 bases. V shed 0 bases, J shed 9 bases, and the junction held 7 bases outside the gene matches. Germline CDR1 and CDR2: LNHNV and YYDKDF (reference sequence). The CDR3 sequence is 16 residues long.

The chain employs TRBV2 and TRBJ1-4; 9 bases are shared with TRBD1. After removal of 2 bases from V and 6 bases from J, the junction contained 1 base not matched to a gene. The length of the CDR3 is 14 residues. Germline lookup yields CDR1 SNHLY and CDR2 FYNNEI. Here the CDR3 DNA reads TGTGCCAGCAGTGAAAGGGACAGGGATGAAAAACTGTTTTTT. It encodes CASSERDRDEKLFF.

V is TRBV7-2 and J is TRBJ2-2, with D unclear. In germline, CDR1 is SGHTA, CDR2 FQGNSA. The CDR3 is 15 amino acids. V was cut by 9 bases and J by 6 bases, with 20 bases left in between. CDR3 in amino acids: CASTRHLEWAGELFF. The CDR3 DNA is TGTGCCAGTACACGCCACCTAGAGTGGGCCGGGGAGCTGTTTTTT. Based on the CDR3 plus reference TRBV7-2 and TRBJ2-2, the full variable domain is GAGVSQSPSNKVTEKGKDVELRCDPISGHTALYWYRQSLGQGLEFLIYFQGNSAPDKSGLPSDRFSAERTGGSVSTLTIQRTQQEDSAVYLCASTRHLEWAGELFFGEGSRLTVL.

This clonotype was seen ten or more times. This chain links TRBV20-1 with TRBJ1-1; perhaps TRBD1 as D (6 bases). Looked up from germline, CDR1 is DFQATT and CDR2 is SNEGSKA (reference sequence). The CDR3 spans 15 residues. Trimming left V 0 bases short and J 5 bases short, with 16 bases between. The CDR3 nucleotides are TGCAGTGCTAGAGATCCCGGACAGTTTGGTACTGAAGCTTTCTTT. This translates into CSARDPGQFGTEAFF.

This clonotype occurred a few times. The chain employs TRBV25-1 and TRBJ1-2, with 7 bases matching TRBD1. CDR3 length: 14 residues. CDR1 is MGHDK, CDR2 SYGVNS, per germline. Trimming removed 4 bases from V and 4 bases from J; junction bases left unmatched: 6. The DNA of the CDR3 is TGTGCCAGCAGTGGTTCGTCAGGGGGCTATGGCTACACCTTC. It translates to CASSGSSGGYGYTF.

Of note for this clonotype: A read error may account for a junction end that differs from germline. The CDR3 bases are TGTGCCAGCAGCTCCGGGACTCTTAGCCCCTACAATAAGCAGTTCTTC. This gives the protein CASSSGTLSPYNKQFF. V and J are TRBV7-6 and TRBJ2-1; weak D call: TRBD2 (6 bases). Germline values: CDR1 SGHVS, CDR2 FNYEAQ. The CDR3 extends over 16 amino acids.

A word on this clonotype: The junction and the germline gene differ at one end; a read error may be behind it. The J gene is TRBJ1-1, the V gene TRBV3-1; D is ambiguous. Per the germline V gene, CDR1 is LGHDT and CDR2 is YNNKEL (reference sequence). The CDR3 runs 14 residues. This CDR3 is CTSSQGRANTEAFF. CDR3 in DNA: TGTACCAGCAGCCAAGGACGGGCGAACACTGAAGCTTTCTTT.

By share, this clonotype ranks as medium-sized. V gene TRBV2 combines with J gene TRBJ1-1; D not certain. The germline CDR1 and CDR2 sequences are SNHLY and FYNNEI. This CDR3 region has 12 residues. The ends were cut back, 7 bases at V and 4 bases at J, with 10 bases in the middle. Here the CDR3 DNA reads TGTGCCAGCACGTGGGGATTCACTGAAGCTTTCTTT. It is translated as CASTWGFTEAFF.

This chain joins TRBV7-6 and TRBJ2-7; 8 bases map to TRBD2. V lost 4 bases to trimming and J lost 2 bases; unmatched junction nucleotides: 10. CDR1 SGHVS and CDR2 FNYEAQ come from the germline V gene. The CDR3 covers 16 residues. This CDR3 is CASSSFSGRAAYEQYF. The DNA for the CDR3 is TGTGCCAGCAGCTCATTCAGCGGGAGAGCCGCCTACGAGCAGTACTTC.

A remark on this clonotype: A read error may produce the germline difference seen at one junction end. This CDR3 is CASSIPRGKQPQHF. The CDR3, as DNA: TGTGCCAGTAGTATACCCAGGGGCAAGCAGCCCCAGCATTTT. The genes are TRBV19 and TRBJ1-5; possible D gene TRBD1, 6 bases. This CDR3 is built from 14 residues. Germline V CDR1 and CDR2: LNHDA, SQIVND (reference sequence). Supplemented by reference TRBV19 and TRBJ1-5, the full variable domain reads DGGITQSPKYLFRKEGQNVTLSCEQNLNHDAMYWYRQDPGQGLRLIYYSQIVNDFQKGDIAEGYSVSREKKESFPLTVTSAQKNPTAFYLCASSIPRGKQPQHFGDGTRLSIL.

The chain joins TRBV4-3 to TRBJ1-2; 7 nucleotides align to TRBD1. This CDR3 contains 15 residues. Per germline, CDR1 LGHNA and CDR2 YSLEER. J was trimmed by 1 base and V by 3 bases; bases with no gene match: 5. Written as DNA, the CDR3 is TGCGCCAGCAGCCAGGGACAGCTTTTTAACTATGGCTACACCTTC. Translated, it gives CASSQGQLFNYGYTF.

In this sample, this clonotype is medium-sized. The chain couples TRBV15 to TRBJ2-5; TRBD2 is a possible D gene (6 bases). V was trimmed by 0 bases and J by 0 bases, leaving 8 bases between them. The germline gives CDR1 LNHNV, CDR2 YYDKDF (reference sequence). The CDR3 sequence is 15 residues long. In DNA, the CDR3 is TGTGCCACCAGCAGAGAATGGGGGGACCAAGAGACCCAGTACTTC. Translation: CATSREWGDQETQYF.

This clonotype was observed at least ten times. This chain connects TRBV9 to TRBJ2-5; D might be TRBD2 (6 bases). Germline CDR1 reads SGDLS; CDR2 reads YYNGEE. The CDR3 has 13 residues. The V gene lost 5 bases and the J gene lost 3 bases, with 11 bases spanning the gap. The CDR3 loop reads CASRGTSEETQYF. CDR3 sequence (DNA): TGTGCCAGCAGAGGGACTTCCGAAGAGACCCAGTACTTC. Full variable domain (outside the CDR3, taken from reference TRBV9 and TRBJ2-5): DSGVTQTPKHLITATGQRVTLRCSPRSGDLSVYWYQQSLDQGLQFLIQYYNGEERAKGNILERFSAQQFPDLHSELNLSSLELGDSALYFCASRGTSEETQYFGPGTRLLVL.

The chain joins TRBV11-2 to TRBJ1-5; possibly TRBD1 for D (6 bases). Looked up from germline, CDR1 is SGHAT and CDR2 is FQNNGV. V lost 0 bases and J 0 bases, leaving 15 bases between the germline ends. The CDR3 consists of 18 residues. The CDR3 loop is CASSLDGGRRNSNQPQHF. The DNA for the CDR3 is TGTGCCAGCAGCTTAGATGGGGGCAGGCGCAATAGCAATCAGCCCCAGCATTTT.